The rows below give T cell receptor beta chains drawn from one sample of a study of CXCR3-negative and CXCR3-positive naive CD8 T cells. From the 5' RACE reads, TCRdb lists one entry per CDR3 protein and no DNA. Seen in this sample are some 130,000 distinct CDR3 sequences; the ten most common clones hold roughly 0.6%. Sequenced: naive CXCR3+ CD8+ T cells from blood. The receptors stem from a human donor in good health. Some clones in this sample may be carry-over from other donors' samples. The CDR3 runs from the conserved cysteine through the conserved F or W. Each record gives: CDR3 protein, CDR3 length, J gene, V gene.

CASSQAQGGEQYF	13	TRBJ2-7	TRBV4-1
CSVGGTGIGGELFF	14	TRBJ2-2	TRBV29-1
CSVETGGSTEAFF	13	TRBJ1-1	TRBV29-1
CASSYGPGANEQFF	14	TRBJ2-1	TRBV7-3
CSAPTSLRTDTQYF	14	TRBJ2-3	TRBV29-1
CASSLFPSGVNTGELFF	17	TRBJ2-2	TRBV7-7
CASSSGEGLVRSDTQYF	17	TRBJ2-3	TRBV7-6
CALAQGNEQYF	11	TRBJ2-7	TRBV6-2/TRBV6-3
CASRLSNEQFF	11	TRBJ2-1	TRBV28
CAWSQWEGLNEQFF	14	TRBJ2-1	TRBV30
CASSLFRTSGTYEQYF	16	TRBJ2-7	TRBV7-8
CASSLAGHWNTEAFF	15	TRBJ1-1	TRBV5-6
CASSLYRQGLPEQYF	15	TRBJ2-7	TRBV28
CASRYRGMNTEAFF	14	TRBJ1-1	TRBV6-2/TRBV6-3
CASSGRWDTEAFF	13	TRBJ1-1	TRBV5-4
CATSTRGNSNQPQHF	15	TRBJ1-5	TRBV15
CATSRAGSTDTQYF	14	TRBJ2-3	TRBV15
CASSLVAKTEQYF	13	TRBJ2-7	TRBV5-1
CASSASITGMGTNEKLFF	18	TRBJ1-4	TRBV25-1
CASSQENSNQPQHF	14	TRBJ1-5	TRBV4-2
CASSYSTSGSFDEQFF	16	TRBJ2-1	TRBV6-6
CASMGDKNIQYF	12	TRBJ2-4	TRBV27
CASSYELGNTEAFF	14	TRBJ1-1	TRBV6-6
CASRIPGANVLTF	13	TRBJ2-6	TRBV12-3/TRBV12-4
CASSLGLSYEQYF	13	TRBJ2-7	TRBV12-3/TRBV12-4
CASGLILAPSTDTQYF	16	TRBJ2-3	TRBV12-5
CSARDKVTEAFF	12	TRBJ1-1	TRBV20-1
CAAGWGYNEQFF	12	TRBJ2-1	TRBV12-3/TRBV12-4
CASDLLAGGPDTQYF	15	TRBJ2-3	TRBV6-2/TRBV6-3
CASSRQGPSYEQYF	14	TRBJ2-7	TRBV5-1
CASSQSPRWNTEAFF	15	TRBJ1-1	TRBV23-1
CASSDYPLAEAFF	13	TRBJ1-1	TRBV6-4
CASSQDWPALLCTF	14	TRBJ1-2	TRBV4-1
CASSLASLVANPYEQYF	17	TRBJ2-7	TRBV7-2
CSVHGGKDEQYF	12	TRBJ2-7	TRBV29-1
CASSPAGDTEAFF	13	TRBJ1-1	TRBV7-9
CASSSRGAQNEQFF	14	TRBJ2-1	TRBV28
CASGRDSSYEQYF	13	TRBJ2-7	TRBV27
CSVLGFGQESYNEQFF	16	TRBJ2-1	TRBV29-1
CASSLAATYTGELFF	15	TRBJ2-2	TRBV7-9
CASSFAWDYGYTF	13	TRBJ1-2	TRBV12-3/TRBV12-4
CASSLSDLSYEQYF	14	TRBJ2-7	TRBV3-1
CASEDGLNEQFF	12	TRBJ2-1	TRBV7-9
CASTHSIGPYEQYF	14	TRBJ2-7	TRBV12-3/TRBV12-4
CASSQDGDLRTEDFF	15	TRBJ1-1	TRBV4-3
CSVETDRANYGYTF	14	TRBJ1-2	TRBV29-1
CASSGLAGHEQYF	13	TRBJ2-7	TRBV27
CASSLGGGQTEAFF	14	TRBJ1-1	TRBV5-5
CSVLAGGPNTGELLF	15	TRBJ2-2	TRBV29-1
CASSLAGTGDTEAFF	15	TRBJ1-1	TRBV5-1